This paragraph covers one T cell receptor beta chain sequence. PCR amplification relied on 60 Vbeta primers (plus 13 Jbeta primers). The data were produced by immunoSEQ multiplex PCR, yet TCRdb's version contains in-frame clones alone and is incomplete. This table has about 200,000 clones, 65% to 85% appearing once. This sample was taken from a study of cytomegalovirus exposure and HLA in healthy donors. V was clipped by 9 bases and J by 5 bases; unmatched bases: 4. Germline V gives CDR1 SNHLY, CDR2 FYNNEI. The CDR3 runs to 13 residues. Sample: PBMCs. This sequence originates from a young man in good health and CMV-seronegative. The chain couples TRBV2 to TRBJ2-1; 10 bases are a match to TRBD2. DNA of the CDR3: TGTGCCAGGAACCTAGCGGGAGACAATGAGCAGTTCTTC. Its translation is CARNLAGDNEQFF. Variable domain in full (rest from reference TRBV2 and TRBJ2-1): EPEVTQTPSHQVTQMGQEVILRCVPISNHLYFYWYRQILGQKVEFLVSFYNNEISEKSEIFDDQFSVERPDGSNFTLKIRSTKLEDSAMYFCARNLAGDNEQFFGPGTRLTVL.